This TCR beta chain emerged from a study of control samples from healthy donors and cancer patients. The V and J ends lost 4 bases and 6 bases, in that order; junction bases with no gene match: 7. CDR3 length: 16 amino acids. CDR1 and CDR2 from the germline V gene are MNHNS and SASEGT. The data were produced by immunoSEQ multiplex PCR, yet TCRdb's version contains in-frame clones alone and is incomplete. The profile shows some 120,000 clones, roughly 94% of them singletons. Material for sequencing was blood. This TCR was sampled from a man aged 30 to 39 in good health. The chain joins TRBV6-1 to TRBJ1-5, with 12 positions matching TRBD1. The CDR3 is CASSALGQGAGQPQHF. As DNA, the CDR3 is TGTGCCAGCAGTGCGTTGGGACAGGGGGCAGGTCAGCCCCAGCATTTT.